The present entry profiles one T cell receptor (beta chain) with its context. There are 17 residues in the CDR3. V lost 2 bases and J lost 0, with 15 bases in between. This sample was taken from a study of T-cell memory formation after mild COVID-19. 5'RACE with constant-segment primers yielded barcoded, UMI-tagged TCR alpha and TCR beta cDNA libraries. TCRdb reanalysed the 5' RACE reads using MiXCR and keeps one entry per CDR3 protein. The table lists 470,000 or so distinct CDR3 sequences, more than 15% of them singletons, with roughly a fifth in the top ten. V gene TRBV5-3 combines with J gene TRBJ2-1; D might be TRBD2 (7 bases). TRBV5-3 is classed as an ORF, of uncertain function. The source material was PBMCs or a T cell subset sorted from them (not recorded which). The source of this sequence is a man younger than 35 who had mild COVID-19 (a few samples of this study predate the infection). Cell type and time point are not known. The DNA for the CDR3 is TGTGCCAGAAGCTTAGGGCCGGGGGGCAGCTCCTACAATGAGCAGTTCTTC. Amino acids: CARSLGPGGSSYNEQFF.